This entry describes one T cell receptor beta chain. What it binds is not known. There are 13 residues in the CDR3. Germline-derived CDR1 and CDR2 are MGHRA and YSYEKL. V gave up 2 bases and J gave up 7 bases, with 12 bases separating them. The source of the sample is a study of PD-1 blockade in classical Hodgkin lymphoma. Findings and caveats of the study: Exclusion removed patients who began nivolumab under 1 year after ASCT. Only CD4+ TCR diversity, not CD8+, had risen significantly by C4D1.

Time point denoted: cycle 4 day 1 (C4D1), after around six weeks of nivolumab. Each patient relapsed following autologous stem cell transplantation, and prior brentuximab vedotin exposure differed. Researchers used magnetic negative selection to pull out pure CD4+ T cells from thawed PBMCs. Measured with immunoSEQ multiplex PCR; TCRdb has only the in-frame clones, and not every one. The sample gives under 35,000 clones, approximately 85% of which show up once; around 2.3% is in the top ten. Sequences were derived from CD4+ T cells from blood, sampled before the fourth cycle of nivolumab. This chain joins TRBV4-1 and TRBJ2-7; a possible D gene is TRBD1 (5 bases). The origin of this receptor is a human donor with classical Hodgkin lymphoma. The CDR3 coding sequence is TGCGCCAGCAGCCAACCTACAGGTGTTGAGCAGTACTTC. Encoded protein: CASSQPTGVEQYF.